Given below is one T cell receptor beta chain in context. The CDR3 loop spans 17 amino acids. The germline gives CDR1 SEHNR, CDR2 FQNEAQ (reference sequence). Trimming cost V 2 bases and J 0 bases, with 13 bases left between them. This record comes from a study of blood T cell repertoires in COVID-19. Overall study context: T cells, B-cell-depleted T cells, or PBMCs provided the cDNA or gDNA that served as material.

As handled by the study authors: Reference gene primer amplification in the assay estimated nucleated cell counts. Here immunoSEQ multiplex PCR was the method, and the copy in TCRdb shows in-frame clones only, minus some. V and J calls and clone size follow that table, whereas D and trimming were derived from the DNA. The sample holds tens of thousands of clones, approximately 88% seen once. The source of this sequence is a man aged 50 to 59 with active COVID-19. The sequencing sample was made of peripheral blood. The chain combines TRBV7-9 with TRBJ1-4; D is uncertain. CDR3 DNA: TGTGCCAGCAGCTTACCCAGGAAGGATACAACTAATGAAAAACTGTTTTTT. Amino acid sequence: CASSLPRKDTTNEKLFF.